This T cell receptor beta chain is drawn from a study of T cell responses to AZD1222 COVID-19 vaccine listed by TCRdb under 2021. About the full investigation: Because spike-specific TCR depth and breadth did not differ between the two schedules, AZD1222 recipients who got a second dose at roughly 4 weeks were pooled with those who got a second dose at roughly 12 weeks. TCR sequencing covered fewer than 250 trial participants: 200 to 220 given two doses of AZD1222 and about 26 given two doses of MenACWY control vaccine. Trial participants were enrolled by age into 18-55, 56-69 and 70-plus year subgroups, with 148, 28 and 57 TCR-sequenced participants respectively. Here is what the overall study found, with its caveats: Conclusions about previously exposed vaccinees were limited because only six AZD1222 recipients were SARS-CoV-2 seropositive at baseline. In the small 56-69-year group, the increase in depth fell short of significance, most likely because of low power. The vaccine-associated CD4 TCRs covered the entire spike protein, and the dominant responses fell in regions 160-218 and 743-854. Because no day 14 peak-response samples were available, repertoires were characterized only after the peak T cell response. After two AZD1222 doses, spike-specific TCR breadth and depth were significantly higher than at day 0 and than in MenACWY recipients. Most participants were white British and females outnumbered males, and the authors suggested that clonal diversity may have been underestimated. Reportedly, almost half of the unique spike-specific TCRs recognized epitopes lying outside the regions that are mutated in the B.1.351 and B.1.1.7 variants.

The label giving this sample's time point can be read as: baseline before first vaccination. Samples from vaccinated people were obtained from the UK trials COV001 and COV002, which included a single-blind randomized controlled phase 2/3 trial of AZD1222 (ChAdOx1 nCoV-19) in healthy adults. Trial participant PBMC samples were collected at day 0 and day 28 after the second dose for TCRbeta chain sequencing. This clone was found once. What antigen it recognizes has not been identified. Within one base of it there is no much larger clone, and no base qualities were kept. Trimming leaves V shorter by 5 bases and J shorter by 5 bases, with the junction holding 4 bases beyond the gene matches. The germline V gene specifies MDHEN as CDR1 and SYDVKM as CDR2. The CDR3 covers 13 residues, taking in both the cysteine and the phenylalanine. The entry retains the CDR3 DNA only, 39 bases that are in frame from base 1.

The CDR3 regions of human TCRbeta chains were subjected to immunosequencing. The authors' pipeline ran thus. Repertoire TCRs were matched against a reference library of SARS-CoV-2-specific TCRs generated with the MIRA antigen-specificity platform. Breadth meant the fraction of unique TCRs that were SARS-CoV-2-associated, whereas depth meant the fraction of total T cells that were SARS-CoV-2-associated. Using the MIRA data, every spike-specific TCR was mapped to the spike region that the TCR reacted to and assigned to either a CD4 or a CD8 class. Log10-transformed breadth and depth values were compared by one-way ANOVA with Sidak's multiple comparisons tests. This is the immuneACCESS table as TCRdb keeps it, with only in-frame sequences that have V and J called. A part of the clones is gone; compared with another copy, unresolved V genes explain less than half, and the rest is unexplained. The DNA gave D and trimming, while V, J and clone size come from that table. This sample holds 65,000 or so clones; 84% were observed only once. The ten biggest clones cover about a tenth of the sample.

This sequence originates from an adult in good health. The sequenced sample was peripheral blood, obtained on day 0 of AZD1222 vaccination. The chain employs TRBV28 and TRBJ1-2; 8 central nucleotides agree with TRBD1. The CDR3 in this case is CASSSTGGYGYTF. DNA sequence: TGTGCCAGCAGTAGTACAGGGGGTTATGGCTACACCTTC.